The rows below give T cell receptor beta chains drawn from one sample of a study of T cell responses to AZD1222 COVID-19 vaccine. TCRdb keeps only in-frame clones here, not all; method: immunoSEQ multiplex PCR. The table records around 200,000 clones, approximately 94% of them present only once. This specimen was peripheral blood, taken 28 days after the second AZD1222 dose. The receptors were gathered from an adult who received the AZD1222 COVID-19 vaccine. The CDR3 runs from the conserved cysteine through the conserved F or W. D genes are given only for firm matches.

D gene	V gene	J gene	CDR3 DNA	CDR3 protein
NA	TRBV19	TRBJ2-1	TGTGCCAGTAGTATAGGGCGGCAGGCAAGCTACAATGAGCAGTTCTTC	CASSIGRQASYNEQFF
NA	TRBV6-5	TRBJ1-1	TGTGCCAGCAGTAGGTCCCTGAACACTGAAGCTTTCTTT	CASSRSLNTEAFF
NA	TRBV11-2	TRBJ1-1	TGTGCCAGCAGCTTAGACGGCAGTGGGAACACTGAAGCTTTCTTT	CASSLDGSGNTEAFF
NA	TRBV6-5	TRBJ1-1	TGTGCCAGCAGTTCGACAGGAGAACGAAACACTGAAGCTTTCTTT	CASSSTGERNTEAFF
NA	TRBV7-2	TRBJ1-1	TGTGCCAGCAGCTTAGCGTGGGGAAATGAAGCTTTCTTT	CASSLAWGNEAFF
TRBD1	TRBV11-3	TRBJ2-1	TGTGCCAGCAGCTCCTCCGGGACAGGTTACAATGAGCAGTTCTTC	CASSSSGTGYNEQFF
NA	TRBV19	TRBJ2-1	TGTGCCAGTAGTATAGAGCCCGGGGGCAATGAGCAGTTCTTC	CASSIEPGGNEQFF
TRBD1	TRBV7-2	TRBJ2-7	TGTGCCAGCAGCGCAAGGACAGGGGTAGGGGAGCAGTACTTC	CASSARTGVGEQYF
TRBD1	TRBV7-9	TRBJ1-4	TGTGCCAGCAGCTTAGCGTTGTTGGGGGACAGGAATGAAAAACTGTTTTTT	CASSLALLGDRNEKLFF
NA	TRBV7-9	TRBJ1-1	TGTGCCAGCAGCTCGCTAGGAGGAGGGCCGAACACTGAAGCTTTCTTT	CASSSLGGGPNTEAFF
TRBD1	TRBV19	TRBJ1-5	TGTGCCAGTAGTACCCGACCGGGACAGGGGACCTCCTCCTCCCAGCCCCAGCATTTT	CASSTRPGQGTSSSQPQHF
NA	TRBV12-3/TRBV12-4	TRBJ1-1	TGTGCCAGCAGTTTTGGGTCGACTGAAGCTTTCTTT	CASSFGSTEAFF